The T cell receptor beta chain under discussion was sequenced for a study of OX40 agonist ivuxolimab in advanced cancers. V lost 3 bases, J lost 3 bases, and 3 bases lay in between. The V gene's germline CDR1 is MDHEN and CDR2 SYDVKM. The CDR3 loop spans 11 amino acids. To note about this clone: As yet, its antigen is unknown.

The cohort excluded patients with autoimmune disease history or systemic immunosuppression. The sampling schedule covered blood at baseline, cycle 4 day 1, and cycle 7 day 1. Study-level findings and limits: Doses of 0.1 to 3.0 mg/kg were accompanied by clonal expansion of CD4+ and CD8+ blood T cells by week 6. Relatively little clonal expansion, among the lowest observed, appeared in partial responders at 0.1-3.0 mg/kg.

Some clones are missing from TCRdb's copy, which holds only in-frame ones; the method was immunoSEQ multiplex PCR. The table has tens of thousands of clones, roughly 76% seen once. The sequenced sample was CD4+ or CD8+ T cells sorted from blood, obtained in a trial of the OX40 agonist ivuxolimab. The sequence came from an adult with an advanced solid tumor such as melanoma, head and neck, liver or kidney cancer. V usage is TRBV28 and J usage is TRBJ2-7; D is uncertain. Here the CDR3 reads CASSLHYEQYF. In DNA form, the CDR3 reads TGTGCCAGCAGTTTGCACTACGAGCAGTACTTC.